This T cell receptor beta chain stems from a study of blood T cells in healthy people across ages. This clonotype was counted only a few times. The authors drew about 9.5 milliliters of peripheral blood from each donor. Per-sample yields of isolated PBMCs were at least 6.5 million. Through a sample-barcoded 5' primer and a J-beta primer mix, a second PCR was run for roughly 6 to 12 cycles. Each CDR3 protein is one row after TCRdb ran MiXCR on the 5' RACE reads. This sample carries more than 1.4 million distinct CDR3 sequences, about 40% of them seen once, and the ten largest clones take roughly 7.9%. CDR1 is MNHEY and CDR2 is SMNVEV in the germline V gene (reference sequence). The CDR3 totals 14 residues. V lost 5 bases and J 7 bases, leaving 12 bases between the germline ends.

The sample was blood. The chain links TRBV27 to TRBJ1-6; D gene unclear. The sequence came from a woman younger than 30 in good health. CDR3 sequence: CASSPHLSNSPLHF. The CDR3 bases are TGTGCCAGCAGTCCCCACCTCTCCAATTCACCCCTCCACTTT.